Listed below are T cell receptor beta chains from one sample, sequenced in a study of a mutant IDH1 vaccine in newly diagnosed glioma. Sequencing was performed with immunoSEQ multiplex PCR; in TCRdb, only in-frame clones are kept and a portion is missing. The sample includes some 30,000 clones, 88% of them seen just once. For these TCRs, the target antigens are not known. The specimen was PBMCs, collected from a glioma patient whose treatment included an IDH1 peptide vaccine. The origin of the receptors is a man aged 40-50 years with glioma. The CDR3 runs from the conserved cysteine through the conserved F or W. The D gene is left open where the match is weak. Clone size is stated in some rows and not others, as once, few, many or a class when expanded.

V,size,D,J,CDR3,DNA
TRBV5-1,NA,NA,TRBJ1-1,CASSFEIMNTEAFF,TGCGCCAGCAGCTTCGAGATCATGAACACTGAAGCTTTCTTT
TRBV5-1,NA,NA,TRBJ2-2,CASSFGVGNTGELFF,TGCGCCAGCAGCTTCGGGGTCGGGAACACCGGGGAGCTGTTTTTT
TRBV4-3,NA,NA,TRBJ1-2,CASSQEAGTIYGYTF,TGCGCCAGCAGCCAGGAAGCTGGGACCATCTATGGCTACACCTTC
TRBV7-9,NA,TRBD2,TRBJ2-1,CASSLGLAGSNEQFF,TGTGCCAGCAGCCTAGGACTAGCGGGATCCAATGAGCAGTTCTTC
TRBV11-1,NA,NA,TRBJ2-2,CASSKRLAGELFF,TGTGCCAGCAGCAAAAGGCTAGCCGGGGAGCTGTTTTTT
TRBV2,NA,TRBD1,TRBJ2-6,CASRDQTGGTAGANVLTF,TGTGCCAGCAGGGACCAAACAGGGGGCACTGCTGGGGCCAACGTCCTGACTTTC
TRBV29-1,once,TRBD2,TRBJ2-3,CSGARGGSGTDTQYF,TGCAGCGGGGCCCGGGGAGGGTCTGGCACAGATACGCAGTATTTT
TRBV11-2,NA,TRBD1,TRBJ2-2,CASSLGPGQGANGELFF,TGTGCCAGCAGCTTAGGCCCTGGACAGGGGGCAAACGGGGAGCTGTTTTTT
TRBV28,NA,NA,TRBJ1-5,CASARNLGNNQPQHF,TGTGCCAGCGCCCGGAACCTGGGAAACAATCAGCCCCAGCATTTT
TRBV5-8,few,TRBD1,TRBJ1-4,CASSLTGGGGEKLFF,TGTGCCAGCAGCCTGACAGGGGGCGGTGGAGAAAAACTGTTTTTT
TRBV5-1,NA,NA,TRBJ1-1,CASSLRGGTEAFF,TGCGCCAGCAGCTTGAGGGGGGGCACTGAAGCTTTCTTT
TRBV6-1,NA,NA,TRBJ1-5,CASNQKHNQPQHF,TGTGCCAGCAACCAAAAACACAATCAGCCCCAGCATTTT
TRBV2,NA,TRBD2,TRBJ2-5,CASIFTGGQETQYF,TGTGCCAGCATTTTTACGGGGGGCCAAGAGACCCAGTACTTC
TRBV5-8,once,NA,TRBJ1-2,CASRGSGLNYGYTF,TGTGCCAGCAGAGGCTCAGGTCTCAACTATGGCTACACCTTC
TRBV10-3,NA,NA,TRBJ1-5,CAISVTDSNQPQHF,TGTGCCATCAGTGTAACGGATAGCAATCAGCCCCAGCATTTT
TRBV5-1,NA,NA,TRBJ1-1,CASSPLGGQEAFF,TGCGCCAGCAGCCCCTTGGGGGGCCAAGAAGCTTTCTTT
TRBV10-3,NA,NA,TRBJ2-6,CAISLGGPPSGANVLTF,TGTGCCATCAGTTTAGGGGGGCCCCCCTCTGGGGCCAACGTCCTGACTTTC
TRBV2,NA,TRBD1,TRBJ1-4,CASLGQGATNEKLFF,TGTGCCAGCCTCGGACAGGGGGCAACTAATGAAAAACTGTTTTTT
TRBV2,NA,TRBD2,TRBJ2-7,CASSERGGRFGEQYF,TGTGCCAGCAGTGAAAGAGGCGGGAGATTTGGCGAGCAGTACTTC
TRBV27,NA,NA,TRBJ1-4,CASRKEGIRGEKLFF,TGTGCCAGCAGGAAGGAGGGTATTAGGGGTGAAAAACTGTTTTTT
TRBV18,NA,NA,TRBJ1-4,CASSPAGLPNEKLFF,TGTGCCAGCTCACCCGCGGGGCTGCCTAATGAAAAACTGTTTTTT
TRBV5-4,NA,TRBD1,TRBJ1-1,CASSRQGEGTEAFF,TGTGCCAGCAGCCGCCAGGGGGAGGGCACTGAAGCTTTCTTT
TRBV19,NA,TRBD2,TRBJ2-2,CASSIVWSSGGAGELFF,TGTGCCAGTAGTATTGTGTGGTCTAGCGGGGGTGCCGGGGAGCTGTTTTTT
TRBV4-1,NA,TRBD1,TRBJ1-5,CASSPWDRGDQPQHF,TGCGCCAGCAGCCCCTGGGACAGGGGTGATCAGCCCCAGCATTTT
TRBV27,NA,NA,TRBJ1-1,CASTSGGWNTEAFF,TGTGCCAGCACGAGCGGGGGGTGGAACACTGAAGCTTTCTTT
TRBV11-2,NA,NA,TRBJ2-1,CASSLGWSSYNEQFF,TGTGCCAGCAGCTTAGGTTGGAGCTCCTACAATGAGCAGTTCTTC
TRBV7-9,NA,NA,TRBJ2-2,CASSLSVAGTGELFF,TGTGCCAGCAGCTTAAGTGTAGCCGGGACCGGGGAGCTGTTTTTT
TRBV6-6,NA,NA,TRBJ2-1,CASSYSNEGNEQFF,TGTGCCAGCAGTTACTCGAACGAAGGGAATGAGCAGTTCTTC
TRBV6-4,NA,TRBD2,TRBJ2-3,CASSDSMWGGITDTQYF,TGTGCCAGCAGTGACTCGATGTGGGGAGGGATCACAGATACGCAGTATTTT
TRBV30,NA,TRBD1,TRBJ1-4,CAWSPDRDSNEKLFF,TGTGCCTGGAGCCCAGACAGGGACTCTAATGAAAAACTGTTTTTT
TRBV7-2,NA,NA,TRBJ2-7,CASSLATYEQYF,TGTGCCAGCAGCTTAGCCACCTACGAGCAGTACTTC
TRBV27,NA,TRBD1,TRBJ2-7,CASSSDRGAYEQYF,TGTGCCAGCAGTTCGGACAGGGGGGCCTACGAGCAGTACTTC
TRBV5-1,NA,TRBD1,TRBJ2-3,CASSLEGTGGSTDTQYF,TGCGCCAGCAGCTTGGAGGGGACAGGGGGCTCAACAGATACGCAGTATTTT
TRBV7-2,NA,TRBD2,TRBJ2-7,CASSSTGTSYEQYF,TGTGCCAGCAGCTCAACCGGGACTAGCTACGAGCAGTACTTC
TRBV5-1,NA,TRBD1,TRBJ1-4,CASSSGTGDEKLFF,TGCGCCAGCAGCTCCGGGACAGGGGATGAAAAACTGTTTTTT
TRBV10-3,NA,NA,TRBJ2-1,CAISESVIGWEFF,TGTGCCATCAGTGAGTCGGTGATCGGTTGGGAGTTCTTC
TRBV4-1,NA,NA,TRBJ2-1,CASSQDPASSYNEQFF,TGCGCCAGCAGCCAAGATCCAGCCAGCTCCTACAATGAGCAGTTCTTC
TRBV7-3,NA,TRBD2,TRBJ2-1,CASSLNAGGGYNEQFF,TGTGCCAGCAGCTTAAATGCGGGAGGGGGCTACAATGAGCAGTTCTTC
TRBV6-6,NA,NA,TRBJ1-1,CASSYGGTEAFF,TGTGCCAGCAGTTACGGGGGCACTGAAGCTTTCTTT
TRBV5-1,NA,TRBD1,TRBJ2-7,CASSYSGTGYTYEQYF,TGCGCCAGCAGCTACTCCGGGACAGGGTATACCTACGAGCAGTACTTC
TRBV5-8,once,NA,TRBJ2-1,CASSLTADEQFF,TGTGCCAGCAGCCTCACAGCGGATGAGCAGTTCTTC
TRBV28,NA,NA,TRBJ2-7,CASSSARYEQYF,TGTGCCAGCAGTTCTGCCCGATACGAGCAGTACTTC
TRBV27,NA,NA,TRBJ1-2,CASSSLGSGQGYGYTF,TGTGCCAGCAGTTCCCTGGGTTCCGGGCAGGGGTATGGCTACACCTTC
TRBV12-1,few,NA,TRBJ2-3,CASSQNSGGHTDTQYF,TGTGCCAGCAGTCAGAATAGCGGGGGACACACAGATACGCAGTATTTT
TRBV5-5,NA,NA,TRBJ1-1,CASSLGLNTEAFF,TGTGCCAGCAGCTTGGGGTTGAACACTGAAGCTTTCTTT